This T cell receptor beta chain derives from a study of T cell responses to AZD1222 COVID-19 vaccine. This CDR3 contains 14 residues. The germline gives CDR1 SNHLY, CDR2 FYNNEI. V lost 2 bases, J lost 2 bases, and 9 bases lay in between. Sequencing used immunoSEQ multiplex PCR; TCRdb keeps in-frame clones, though not all of them. The data hold some 150,000 clones, with around 92% observed a single time. Sequenced here: peripheral blood, sampled 28 days after the second AZD1222 dose. This chain uses TRBV2 with TRBJ1-1; D is unresolved. The sequence was obtained from an adult who received the AZD1222 COVID-19 vaccine. CDR3 protein: CASSEFRINTEAFF. DNA of the CDR3: TGTGCCAGCAGTGAATTCCGGATAAACACTGAAGCTTTCTTT.